This is a list of T cell receptor beta chains from one sample in a study of shared clonotypes between healthy human individuals. The table came from immunoSEQ multiplex PCR; TCRdb's copy has only in-frame clones and leaves some out. Among roughly 2.5 million clones listed, roughly 92% were seen once. What was sequenced was naive CD4+ T cells sorted from blood. The receptors derive from a man aged 18 to 30 in good health. The CDR3 runs from the conserved cysteine through the conserved F or W. D genes are given only for firm matches. Rows give clone size only sometimes, using once, few, many, or a class for an expanded clone.

D gene: NA
J gene: TRBJ2-6
clone size: NA
V gene: TRBV5-1
CDR3 DNA: TGCGCCAGCAGCTTGGTTGGTTCCGGGGCCAACGTCCTGACTTTC
CDR3 protein: CASSLVGSGANVLTF

D gene: NA
J gene: TRBJ1-5
clone size: NA
V gene: TRBV19
CDR3 DNA: TGTGCCAGTAGTATAGCGGGGGGAAACAATCAGCCCCAGCATTTT
CDR3 protein: CASSIAGGNNQPQHF

D gene: TRBD1
J gene: TRBJ1-1
clone size: NA
V gene: TRBV5-1
CDR3 DNA: TGCGCCAGCAGCATCGAGACAGGGGGCAACACTGAAGCTTTCTTT
CDR3 protein: CASSIETGGNTEAFF

D gene: TRBD2
J gene: TRBJ2-1
clone size: NA
V gene: TRBV25-1
CDR3 DNA: TGTGCCAGCAGTGAGACTAGCGGCGAGTACAATGAGCAGTTCTTC
CDR3 protein: CASSETSGEYNEQFF

D gene: NA
J gene: TRBJ1-4
clone size: NA
V gene: TRBV10-3
CDR3 DNA: TGTGCCACGGGGGTGGCAACTAATGAAAAACTGTTTTTT
CDR3 protein: CATGVATNEKLFF

D gene: NA
J gene: TRBJ2-7
clone size: once
V gene: TRBV6-5
CDR3 DNA: TGTGCCAGCAGTTACAGGGACCAGGGCGCCTACGAGCAGTACTTC
CDR3 protein: CASSYRDQGAYEQYF

D gene: NA
J gene: TRBJ1-1
clone size: NA
V gene: TRBV6-5
CDR3 DNA: TGTGCCAGCAGTTACAGGTGGGGTGAAGCTTTCTTT
CDR3 protein: CASSYRWGEAFF

D gene: NA
J gene: TRBJ2-2
clone size: NA
V gene: TRBV6-5
CDR3 DNA: TGTGCCAGCAGCCACGAGGGTTCGGGCGGGGAGCTGTTTTTT
CDR3 protein: CASSHEGSGGELFF

D gene: NA
J gene: TRBJ2-5
clone size: NA
V gene: TRBV5-4
CDR3 DNA: TGTGCCAGCAGTTCCGGGACGGTGCGTGAGACCCAGTACTTC
CDR3 protein: CASSSGTVRETQYF

D gene: NA
J gene: TRBJ1-5
clone size: NA
V gene: TRBV2
CDR3 DNA: TGTGCCAGCAGTGTTGAGGGGGACAGCAATCAGCCCCAGCATTTT
CDR3 protein: CASSVEGDSNQPQHF

D gene: TRBD1
J gene: TRBJ1-5
clone size: NA
V gene: TRBV25-1
CDR3 DNA: TGTGCCAGCAGTGGGGGACAGGGTGGGCAGCCCCAGCATTTT
CDR3 protein: CASSGGQGGQPQHF

D gene: TRBD2
J gene: TRBJ2-1
clone size: once
V gene: TRBV6-4
CDR3 DNA: TGTGCCAGCAGTGACTCTGGCGGGAGTACTTTAAATGAGCAGTTCTTC
CDR3 protein: CASSDSGGSTLNEQFF

D gene: NA
J gene: TRBJ2-1
clone size: once
V gene: TRBV5-4
CDR3 DNA: TGTGCCAGCAGCAAAGACCGGTCCGGAGGCAATGAGCAGTTCTTC
CDR3 protein: CASSKDRSGGNEQFF

D gene: NA
J gene: TRBJ2-2
clone size: NA
V gene: TRBV5-5
CDR3 DNA: TGTGCCAGCAGCGTATCCGGGCCACCAAACACCGGGGAGCTGTTTTTT
CDR3 protein: CASSVSGPPNTGELFF

D gene: TRBD1
J gene: TRBJ2-5
clone size: NA
V gene: TRBV4-2
CDR3 DNA: TGTGCCAGCAGCCAAGAAATCTCGACAGGGGGCTCGTACCAAGAGACCCAGTACTTC
CDR3 protein: CASSQEISTGGSYQETQYF

D gene: NA
J gene: TRBJ2-1
clone size: NA
V gene: TRBV5-1
CDR3 DNA: TGCGCCAGCAGCTTGGCAGGGCTAGCGCTCGATGAGCAGTTCTTC
CDR3 protein: CASSLAGLALDEQFF

D gene: TRBD2
J gene: TRBJ2-1
clone size: NA
V gene: TRBV18
CDR3 DNA: TGTGCCAGCTCACCACCGGCTAGCGGCTACAATGAGCAGTTCTTC
CDR3 protein: CASSPPASGYNEQFF

D gene: TRBD1
J gene: TRBJ2-5
clone size: NA
V gene: TRBV14
CDR3 DNA: TGTGCCAGCAGCGCACGCACAGGGGGCGCGGAGACCCAGTACTTC
CDR3 protein: CASSARTGGAETQYF

D gene: NA
J gene: TRBJ1-4
clone size: once
V gene: TRBV5-1
CDR3 DNA: TGCGCCAGCAGCTCCGGTCCTGATAGGGGGGAAAAACTGTTTTTT
CDR3 protein: CASSSGPDRGEKLFF

D gene: NA
J gene: TRBJ1-2
clone size: NA
V gene: TRBV2
CDR3 DNA: TGTGCCAGCACCCAAGGAGGGAGACTTGGCTACACCTTC
CDR3 protein: CASTQGGRLGYTF

D gene: NA
J gene: TRBJ1-3
clone size: few
V gene: TRBV18
CDR3 DNA: TGTGCCAGCTCACCTATAGGACAGCAGGCTACGAACACCATATATTTT
CDR3 protein: CASSPIGQQATNTIYF

D gene: TRBD2
J gene: TRBJ2-3
clone size: NA
V gene: TRBV19
CDR3 DNA: TGTGCCAGTAGTACCGGCCGGACTAGCGGGGGGGCTTTAGATACGCAGTATTTT
CDR3 protein: CASSTGRTSGGALDTQYF

D gene: TRBD1
J gene: TRBJ2-1
clone size: NA
V gene: TRBV2
CDR3 DNA: TGTGCCAGCAGCCCCCGGGGGACAGGGGGCTACAATGAGCAGTTCTTC
CDR3 protein: CASSPRGTGGYNEQFF

D gene: NA
J gene: TRBJ2-6
clone size: NA
V gene: TRBV19
CDR3 DNA: TGTGCCAGTAGTAACGAGGCTAACTCTGGGGCCAACGTCCTGACTTTC
CDR3 protein: CASSNEANSGANVLTF

D gene: TRBD1
J gene: TRBJ2-5
clone size: NA
V gene: TRBV9
CDR3 DNA: TGTGCCAGCAGCGCTCCTGGACAGGGGAAGACGGAGACCCAGTACTTC
CDR3 protein: CASSAPGQGKTETQYF

D gene: NA
J gene: TRBJ2-7
clone size: NA
V gene: TRBV27
CDR3 DNA: TGTGCCAGCAGCCCCCTGGGGCAGCCCTCCTACGAGCAGTACTTC
CDR3 protein: CASSPLGQPSYEQYF

D gene: NA
J gene: TRBJ1-2
clone size: NA
V gene: TRBV6-1
CDR3 DNA: TGTGCCAGCACAGGCGAGGGGGGAACCTATGGCTACACCTTC
CDR3 protein: CASTGEGGTYGYTF

D gene: NA
J gene: TRBJ2-2
clone size: NA
V gene: TRBV7-9
CDR3 DNA: TGTGCCAGCAGCTTAGATCTCGGACTAGGGGAGCTGTTTTTT
CDR3 protein: CASSLDLGLGELFF

D gene: TRBD1
J gene: TRBJ1-6
clone size: once
V gene: TRBV28
CDR3 DNA: TGTGCCAGCAGTCCCCGGTGGACAGGCCCGGGCCCCCTCCACTTT
CDR3 protein: CASSPRWTGPGPLHF

D gene: TRBD2
J gene: TRBJ2-3
clone size: once
V gene: TRBV6-1
CDR3 DNA: TGTGCCAGCAGTGCCGGAGGGCTAGCGGGGGGGCGTAGCACAGATACGCAGTATTTT
CDR3 protein: CASSAGGLAGGRSTDTQYF

D gene: NA
J gene: TRBJ2-7
clone size: once
V gene: TRBV7-9
CDR3 DNA: TGTGCCAGCAGCTTAGGGCGTGGCAGGGAGGTCTACGAGCAGTACTTC
CDR3 protein: CASSLGRGREVYEQYF